This T cell receptor (beta chain) derives from a study of T-cell memory formation after mild COVID-19. Study outcomes and limitations: Clones that contracted from day 15 to 85 were balanced CD4/CD8, while later expanders leaned CD4+. Mainly in CM and EM were contracting CD4+ clones; CD8+ were in EMRA. There were some responding clones in pre-infection memory, which suggested that cross-reactive memory had joined.

TCR alpha and TCR beta cDNA libraries with sample barcodes and UMIs came from 5'RACE using constant-segment primers. TCRdb redid the calling of the 5' RACE reads with MiXCR, one entry per CDR3 protein. The table lists about 170,000 distinct CDR3 sequences, under 15% of them singletons. Germline assignment: CDR1 MDHEN and CDR2 SYDVKM. The CDR3 spans 17 residues. The junction had 7 bases not matched to a gene; V was cut back by 6 bases and J by 6 bases. Comments on this clonotype: Antigen: not known.

The sequencing input was PBMCs or a T cell subset sorted from them (not recorded which). This sequence originates from a man between 18 and 29 years old who had mild COVID-19 (a few samples of this study predate the infection). Cell type and time point are not known. This sequence joins TRBV28 and TRBJ2-2; 16 bases align to TRBD2. The CDR3 DNA follows: TGTGCCAGCAGGGGACTAGCGGGGGGGCCGAAGGCCGGGGAGCTGTTTTTT. This gives the protein CASRGLAGGPKAGELFF.